This T cell receptor beta chain emerged from a study of blood T cell repertoires in COVID-19. Study as a whole: PBMCs, B-cell-depleted T cells, or T cells were the source of the cDNA or gDNA that made up the material.

Germline CDR1 and CDR2: MNHNS and SASEGT. V shed 1 base and J shed 6 bases, with 7 bases lying between them. There are 12 residues in the CDR3. Sequencing was performed with immunoSEQ multiplex PCR; in TCRdb, only in-frame clones are kept and a portion is missing. The sample consists of 260,000 or so clones, around 83% of them appearing once. Sequencing was carried out using peripheral blood. The TCR sequence derives from a man older than 75 with acute or convalescent COVID-19. The rearrangement links TRBV6-1 to TRBJ2-7; D uncertain. CDR3 protein: CASSEVQSEQYF. The DNA for the CDR3 is TGTGCCAGCAGTGAAGTACAGAGCGAGCAGTACTTC.